Below are 26 T cell receptor beta chains sequenced from a single sample in a study of shared clonotypes between healthy human individuals. The data were produced by immunoSEQ multiplex PCR, yet TCRdb's version contains in-frame clones alone and is incomplete. The sample holds a few hundred thousand clones, around 78% seen once. The sample comprised PBMCs. These receptor sequences come from a middle-aged woman in good health. Some clones in this sample may be carry-over from other donors' samples.

About this clone itself: Other DNA sequences in this sample translate to the same CDR3. This chain connects TRBV7-3 to TRBJ2-1; 7 positions agree with TRBD2. Germline V lookup: CDR1 SGHTA, CDR2 FQGTGA. CDR3 size: 11 residues. V lost 4 bases, J lost 9 bases, and 0 bases stayed unmatched. The CDR3, as DNA: TGTGCCAGCAGCTCGGGGGGTGAGCAGTTCTTC. Protein product: CASSSGGEQFF.

The chain recombines TRBV7-9 with TRBJ2-7, with a tentative D call TRBD1 (6 bases). This CDR3 comprises 16 residues. Looked up from germline, CDR1 is SEHNR and CDR2 is FQNEAQ (reference sequence). The V and J ends lost 5 bases and 2 bases respectively, with 19 bases between them. The CDR3 DNA follows: TGTGCCAGCAGCCCACATAGTGGGGGCCAGGCCTACGAGCAGTACTTC. It yields the protein CASSPHSGGQAYEQYF.

The V call is TRBV19, the J call TRBJ2-6; possibly TRBD1 for D (6 bases). CDR1 and CDR2 from the germline V gene are LNHDA and SQIVND (reference sequence). CDR3 length: 17 residues. Trimming stripped 5 bases from V and 0 bases from J, with 14 bases between. CDR3 protein: CASSWGQQYSGANVLTF. DNA for the CDR3: TGTGCCAGTAGTTGGGGACAACAATACTCTGGGGCCAACGTCCTGACTTTC.

This clone was counted once. The genes are TRBV27 and TRBJ2-7; D not resolved. The V gene's germline CDR1 is MNHEY and CDR2 SMNVEV (reference sequence). CDR3 size: 12 residues. V was trimmed by 3 bases and J by 6 bases, leaving 9 bases between them. CDR3 sequence: CASSLAGGEQYF. DNA of the CDR3: TGTGCCAGCAGTTTGGCAGGCGGCGAGCAGTACTTC.

This chain uses TRBV27 with TRBJ1-4; D uncertain. This CDR3 contains 14 residues. Germline CDR1 and CDR2: MNHEY and SMNVEV (reference sequence). Deletions cut 3 bases from V and 2 bases from J, with 7 bases between. CDR3 in amino acids: CASSLSFTNEKLFF. CDR3 nucleotide sequence: TGTGCCAGCAGTTTGAGTTTCACTAATGAAAAACTGTTTTTT. Full variable domain (missing parts from reference TRBV27 and TRBJ1-4): EAQVTQNPRYLITVTGKKLTVTCSQNMNHEYMSWYRQDPGLGLRQIYYSMNVEVTDKGDVPEGYKVSRKEKRNFPLILESPSPNQTSLYFCASSLSFTNEKLFFGSGTQLSVL.

The chain has TRBV28 and TRBJ1-5; 7 bases agree with TRBD1. J gave up 6 bases and V 5 bases, and 7 bases lay outside the gene matches. CDR1 and CDR2 from the germline V gene are MDHEN and SYDVKM. This CDR3 contains 14 residues. CDR3 loop: CASSTDREVQPQHF. CDR3 DNA: TGTGCCAGCAGTACCGACAGGGAAGTTCAGCCCCAGCATTTT.

In the case of this clone: Other DNA sequences of this sample code for an identical CDR3. This chain connects TRBV7-9 to TRBJ2-6; D gene unclear. V lost 5 bases and J 0 bases, leaving 8 bases between the germline ends. CDR1 is SEHNR, CDR2 FQNEAQ, per germline (reference sequence). This CDR3 region has 15 residues. The DNA of the CDR3 is TGTGCCAGCAGCATATACAGCTCTGGGGCCAACGTCCTGACTTTC. Protein sequence: CASSIYSSGANVLTF. The whole variable domain, remainder taken from reference TRBV7-9 and TRBJ2-6, is DTGVSQNPRHKITKRGQNVTFRCDPISEHNRLYWYRQTLGQGPEFLTYFQNEAQLEKSRLLSDRFSAERPKGSFSTLEIQRTEQGDSAMYLCASSIYSSGANVLTFGAGSRLTVL.

This clone has only one observation. The CDR3 loop reads CASSPALTGGCGYTF. The CDR3 DNA sequence: TGTGCCAGCAGCCCAGCGTTAACGGGTGGTTGTGGCTACACCTTC. V usage is TRBV7-2 and J usage is TRBJ1-2; D is undetermined. Trimming left V 5 bases short and J 7 bases short, with 20 bases between. The CDR3 is 15 residues long. Germline CDR1 reads SGHTA; CDR2 reads FQGNSA.

The chain combines TRBV30 with TRBJ2-3; 7 nucleotides agree with TRBD2. This CDR3 region has 15 residues. In germline, CDR1 is GTSNPN, CDR2 SVGIG (reference sequence). J was trimmed by 3 bases and V by 1 base; bases with no gene match: 7. The CDR3 nucleotides are TGTGCCTGGAGTGACCTAGCGGAACTTACAGATACGCAGTATTTT. Its protein product is CAWSDLAELTDTQYF.

The sample holds a few counts of this clone. The chain is built from TRBV28 and TRBJ1-1, with a weak D call TRBD1 (6 bases). The ends were cut back, 7 bases at V and 5 bases at J, with 17 bases in the middle. This CDR3 is 14 amino acids long. Germline V gives CDR1 MDHEN, CDR2 SYDVKM. In DNA, the CDR3 is TGTGCCAGCACCTTAACCCAGGGGTTGACTGAAGCTTTCTTT. This sequence encodes CASTLTQGLTEAFF.

J is TRBJ2-5 and V is TRBV6-5; D is perhaps TRBD1 or TRBD2 (5 bases each). The length of the CDR3 is 13 residues. Looked up from germline, CDR1 is MNHEY and CDR2 is SVGAGI. Trimming shortened V by 5 bases and J by 4 bases, and 11 bases separated the two germline ends. CDR3 amino acids: CASSGGGGETQYF. In nucleotides, the CDR3 is TGTGCCAGCAGTGGGGGTGGGGGAGAGACCCAGTACTTC.

J is TRBJ2-1 and V is TRBV5-4, with 10 bases lining up with TRBD2. The germline CDR1 and CDR2 sequences are SGHNT and YYREEE (reference sequence). The CDR3 sequence is 16 residues long. The V gene end was trimmed by 3 bases and the J gene end by 5 bases; junction bases not matched to a gene: 8. CDR3 DNA sequence: TGTGCCAGCAGCTCGGGACCACTAGCGGGGAACAATGAGCAGTTCTTC. This translates into CASSSGPLAGNNEQFF.

The chain recombines TRBV7-2 with TRBJ2-6; D remains ambiguous. The CDR3 extends over 15 amino acids. CDR1 and CDR2 (germline): SGHTA, FQGNSA. Between the trimmed V and J ends, which lost 5 bases and 4 bases, there was a span of 12 bases. CDR3 region: CASSPYNTGANVLTF. The CDR3 bases are TGTGCCAGCAGCCCCTACAATACCGGGGCCAACGTCCTGACTTTC.

This chain uses TRBV5-4 with TRBJ2-3; TRBD1 agrees at 8 bases. J was trimmed by 6 bases and V by 3 bases; bases with no gene match: 3. CDR3 length: 13 residues. Germline V gene data show CDR1 as SGHNT and CDR2 as YYREEE (reference sequence). The CDR3 here is CASSSGGRDTQYF. CDR3 DNA: TGTGCCAGCAGCTCAGGGGGCAGGGATACGCAGTATTTT.

The rearrangement links TRBV2 to TRBJ2-7, with 9 bases aligning to TRBD1. This CDR3 spans 15 amino acids. The V and J ends lost 1 base and 5 bases, in that order; junction bases with no gene match: 6. Looked up from germline, CDR1 is SNHLY and CDR2 is FYNNEI. The CDR3 DNA follows: TGTGCCAGCAGTGAAGGGGGGACAGGGCACCACGAGCAGTACTTC. Encoded protein: CASSEGGTGHHEQYF.

The V gene is TRBV5-1, the J gene TRBJ2-2; D not certain. V was pared by 0 bases and J by 0 bases, with 6 bases between. Germline V gives CDR1 SGHRS, CDR2 YFSETQ. The CDR3 is 15 amino acids. CDR3 DNA: TGCGCCAGCAGCTTGGTACAGTCGAACACCGGGGAGCTGTTTTTT. This translates into CASSLVQSNTGELFF. Full variable domain (rest looked up from reference TRBV5-1 and TRBJ2-2): KAGVTQTPRYLIKTRGQQVTLSCSPISGHRSVSWYQQTPGQGLQFLFEYFSETQRNKGNFPGRFSGRQFSNSRSEMNVSTLELGDSALYLCASSLVQSNTGELFFGEGSRLTVL.

This rearrangement joins TRBV28 to TRBJ2-1; 15 nucleotides line up with TRBD2. The germline V gene encodes CDR1 MDHEN and CDR2 SYDVKM. Trimming cost V 6 bases and J 12 bases; bases outside gene matches: 6. CDR3 length equals 14 residues. The CDR3 sequence is CASSPGLAGGAQFF. The CDR3 nucleotides are TGTGCCAGCAGCCCGGGACTAGCGGGAGGCGCGCAGTTCTTC.

The J gene is TRBJ2-3, the V gene TRBV15; no clear D. The V end was cut by 2 bases, the J end by 2 bases, with 8 bases between. This CDR3 is 14 amino acids long. Germline V gene lookup returns CDR1 LNHNV and CDR2 YYDKDF (reference sequence). DNA of the CDR3: TGTGCCACCAGCAGACACACAAACACAGATACGCAGTATTTT. Translating it yields CATSRHTNTDTQYF.

This rearrangement joins TRBV19 to TRBJ1-1; TRBD1 might be the D (5 bases). Germline CDR1 and CDR2: LNHDA and SQIVND (reference sequence). Between the trimmed V and J ends, which lost 2 bases and 4 bases, there was a span of 8 bases. The CDR3 extends over 13 amino acids. The DNA for the CDR3 is TGTGCCAGTAGTATAAGGGGTGCCACTGAAGCTTTCTTT. As protein: CASSIRGATEAFF.

J is TRBJ2-3 and V is TRBV10-3, with TRBD2 matching 10 bases. The length of the CDR3 is 16 residues. V lost 7 bases and J lost 7; bases outside the gene matches: 14. Germline V CDR1 and CDR2: ENHRY, SYGVKD. CDR3 in amino acids: CAITDKGTSVPNTQYF. The CDR3 DNA is TGTGCCATCACTGATAAGGGGACTAGCGTACCGAATACGCAGTATTTT.

The rearrangement uses TRBV28 and TRBJ1-4, with D tentatively TRBD1 (6 bases). Deletions cut 1 base from V and 5 bases from J, with 14 bases between. The CDR3 is 16 amino acids. Per germline, CDR1 MDHEN and CDR2 SYDVKM. The CDR3 DNA sequence: TGTGCCAGCAGTTTATCAGGGGCCCCGCTCAATGAAAAACTGTTTTTT. Its translation: CASSLSGAPLNEKLFF.

V and J are TRBV6-4 and TRBJ1-3; possibly TRBD1 for D (6 bases). This CDR3 is 19 amino acids long. V was pared by 7 bases and J by 3 bases, with 28 bases between. Germline CDR1 is MRHNA and CDR2 is SNTAGT. The CDR3 bases are TGTGCCAGCATCCCCTCGGACCGGGACAAGGGTTTTGGTGGAAACACCATATATTTT. It encodes CASIPSDRDKGFGGNTIYF.

This clone came up many times. The chain is built from TRBV5-1 and TRBJ2-1, with TRBD2 as a possible D gene (5 bases). There are 13 residues in the CDR3. V was clipped by 0 bases and J by 9 bases, with 10 bases between them. The germline CDR1 and CDR2 sequences are SGHRS and YFSETQ. The CDR3 nucleotides read TGCGCCAGCAGCTTGGTTAGCGATTCTGAGCAGTTCTTC. Translated, it gives CASSLVSDSEQFF.

This chain joins TRBV7-6 and TRBJ2-1; 9 bases line up with TRBD2. The CDR3 has 17 amino acids. V lost 5 bases and J lost 2; bases outside the gene matches: 10. The germline CDR1 and CDR2 sequences are SGHVS and FNYEAQ. The CDR3 loop reads CASSKRASGATYNEQFF. CDR3 sequence (DNA): TGTGCCAGCAGCAAACGGGCTAGCGGGGCTACCTACAATGAGCAGTTCTTC.

The chain has TRBV5-5 and TRBJ1-1; 8 nucleotides align to TRBD1. The V gene end was trimmed by 2 bases and the J gene end by 4 bases; junction bases not matched to a gene: 10. The CDR3 spans 16 residues. From germline, CDR1 is SGHKS and CDR2 YYEKEE (reference sequence). The CDR3 DNA sequence: TGTGCCAGCAGCTTCGCGATAGGACAGGGTAGCACTGAAGCTTTCTTT. It translates to CASSFAIGQGSTEAFF.

The V call is TRBV5-1, the J call TRBJ2-1; D not resolved. With 4 bases removed from V and 6 bases from J, the gap between germline ends came to 20 bases. The germline gives CDR1 SGHRS, CDR2 YFSETQ. The CDR3 sequence is 16 residues long. The CDR3 DNA follows: TGCGCCAGCAGCCCGATGGGTTTTGGGATGGGCAATGAGCAGTTCTTC. Protein product: CASSPMGFGMGNEQFF.